This T cell receptor (beta chain) was sequenced during a study of radiotherapy plus CTLA-4 blockade in lung cancer. Overall study: Of all patients, under 20% responded objectively and 25% to 40% showed disease control. Notes on the study in general: Increased serum interferon-beta after radiation also reportedly predicted response strongly.

Repertoires were generated with immunoSEQ multiplex PCR, while TCRdb's copy carries only in-frame clones and drops some. The sample includes 100,000 or so clones, approximately 80% of them seen just once. Trimming stripped 3 bases from V and 2 bases from J, with 11 bases between. Per the germline V gene, CDR1 is SGHTA and CDR2 is FQGTGA. The CDR3 contains 15 residues. Comment on this clone: The antigen remains undetermined.

The receptor was isolated from a human donor with non-small cell lung cancer that progressed on radiotherapy plus ipilimumab. J is TRBJ2-1 and V is TRBV7-3, with TRBD2 as a possible D gene (6 bases). Sample: peripheral blood, taken from a patient treated with radiotherapy plus ipilimumab. The CDR3 loop reads CASSFSGGAYNEQFF. CDR3 in DNA: TGTGCCAGCAGCTTTAGCGGAGGGGCCTACAATGAGCAGTTCTTC.